This passage covers 10 T cell receptor beta chains from one sample sequenced in a study of radiation and T cells in renal cell carcinoma. Here immunoSEQ multiplex PCR was the method, and the copy in TCRdb shows in-frame clones only, minus some. Seen here are some 14,000 clones, 64% observed once, and the top ten hold roughly 26%. The treatment here: 15 Gy SBRT to primary tumor, nephrectomy 4 weeks later. The specimen comprised tumor tissue, sampled from a patient whose treatment included radiotherapy and nephrectomy. Receptor source: a woman in her seventies with renal cell carcinoma.

The rearrangement links TRBV11-1 to TRBJ2-1; D remains unclear. The V end lost 5 bases, the J end lost 10 bases, and 12 bases lay between the germline ends. Germline-derived CDR1 and CDR2 are SGHAT and FQDESV (reference sequence). The CDR3 totals 12 residues. The CDR3 nucleotides are TGTGCCAGCAGCCCCCCCCCGCCAGAGCAGTTCTTC. Translation: CASSPPPPEQFF. The whole variable domain, filled in from reference TRBV11-1 and TRBJ2-1, reads EAEVAQSPRYKITEKSQAVAFWCDPISGHATLYWYRQILGQGPELLVQFQDESVVDDSQLPKDRFSAERLKGVDSTLKIQPAELGDSAMYLCASSPPPPEQFFGPGTRLTVL.

The chain links TRBV9 to TRBJ2-3; 11 bases agree with TRBD2. The germline V gene encodes CDR1 SGDLS and CDR2 YYNGEE. With 4 bases clipped from V and 0 bases from J, the junction kept 7 bases outside the gene matches. The length of the CDR3 is 17 residues. CDR3 residues: CASSPTGLADSTDTQYF. In DNA form, the CDR3 reads TGTGCCAGCAGCCCAACGGGACTAGCGGACAGCACAGATACGCAGTATTTT.

This clone was detected only a few times. The rearrangement joins TRBV7-2 to TRBJ2-5; D unclear. The V gene lost 1 base and the J gene lost 5 bases, with 11 bases spanning the gap. Germline V gene sequence: CDR1 SGHTA, CDR2 FQGNSA. The CDR3 runs to 14 residues. CDR3 nucleotides: TGTGCCAGCAGCTTAGGCCGGCTAGGGGAGACCCAGTACTTC. Translated, it gives CASSLGRLGETQYF.

The J gene is TRBJ2-3, the V gene TRBV29-1; D unclear. The CDR3 sequence is 14 residues long. Trimming took off 3 bases at V and 2 bases at J, with 12 bases between the two ends. Germline values: CDR1 SQVTM, CDR2 ANQGSEA. The CDR3 loop reads CSVESGFYTDTQYF. The CDR3 DNA follows: TGCAGCGTTGAGAGTGGGTTTTACACAGATACGCAGTATTTT.

This chain uses TRBV27 with TRBJ2-3; TRBD2 agrees at 13 bases. Per germline, CDR1 MNHEY and CDR2 SMNVEV (reference sequence). The CDR3 runs to 18 residues. V lost 5 bases and J lost 2; bases outside the gene matches: 10. The CDR3 sequence is CASSKTSGGASSTDTQYF. Written as DNA, the CDR3 is TGTGCCAGCAGTAAAACTAGCGGGGGGGCCTCATCCACAGATACGCAGTATTTT.

The rearrangement joins TRBV5-4 to TRBJ2-3, with TRBD1 matching 7 bases. The trim removed 2 bases at V and 3 bases at J, leaving 3 bases unmatched. Germline-derived CDR1 and CDR2 are SGHNT and YYREEE (reference sequence). This CDR3 region has 14 residues. In nucleotides, the CDR3 is TGTGCCAGCAGCTTCAGACAGGGAACAGATACGCAGTATTTT. It codes for CASSFRQGTDTQYF.

The chain has TRBV5-6 and TRBJ1-1; D call uncertain. The V end lost 4 bases, the J end lost 0 bases, and 7 bases lay between the germline ends. The CDR3 loop spans 13 amino acids. Germline lookup yields CDR1 SGHDT and CDR2 YYEEEE. This CDR3 is CASSKTVNTEAFF. In DNA form, the CDR3 reads TGTGCCAGCAGCAAGACTGTGAACACTGAAGCTTTCTTT.

This chain's CDR3 is CASSWRTSGGGEQYF. The CDR3 nucleotides read TGTGCCAGCAGCTGGCGGACTAGCGGGGGTGGCGAGCAGTACTTC. This chain uses TRBV5-6 with TRBJ2-7, with 13 bases identical to TRBD2. The CDR3 loop spans 15 amino acids. Germline CDR1 is SGHDT and CDR2 is YYEEEE. Trimming took 3 bases from V and 6 from J; bases not matched to a gene: 6. Based on the CDR3 plus reference TRBV5-6 and TRBJ2-7, the full variable domain is DAGVTQSPTHLIKTRGQQVTLRCSPKSGHDTVSWYQQALGQGPQFIFQYYEEEERQRGNFPDRFSGHQFPNYSSELNVNALLLGDSALYLCASSWRTSGGGEQYFGPGTRLTVT.

In this sample, this clone turned up once. The chain is built from TRBV4-1 and TRBJ2-1, with 8 bases aligning to TRBD1. Germline CDR1 is MGHRA and CDR2 is YSYEKL. Trimming at V came to 6 bases and at J to 6 bases, leaving 13 bases not matched to a gene. CDR3 length equals 16 residues. CDR3 residues: CASSHTGGTFSNEQFF. CDR3 sequence (DNA): TGCGCCAGCAGTCACACAGGGGGTACCTTCTCCAATGAGCAGTTCTTC.

This chain joins TRBV6-5 and TRBJ1-2; D possibly corresponds to TRBD1 (5 bases). V was shortened by 0 bases and J by 4 bases, with 12 bases between the two germline ends. This CDR3 contains 15 residues. Germline V lookup: CDR1 MNHEY, CDR2 SVGAGI. The CDR3 sequence is CASSYSIAGTYGYTF. The CDR3 DNA reads TGTGCCAGCAGTTACTCGATAGCAGGGACCTATGGCTACACCTTC.